This is a list of T cell receptor beta chains from one sample in a study of shared clonotypes between healthy human individuals. Using immunoSEQ multiplex PCR, the repertoire was profiled, and TCRdb retains in-frame clones only, with some absent. In the table there are fewer than 3 million clones, 85% to 95% of which are singletons. The source material was naive CD4+ T cells from PBMCs. The receptors derive from a man aged 18 to 30 in good health. Some clones in this sample may be carry-over from other donors' samples. Each CDR3 is given with its conserved first and last residue. The D gene is left open where the match is weak. Clone size is shown for a subset of rows, as once, few, many or a class of expanded clone.

J gene | clone size | CDR3 length | D gene | V gene | CDR3 protein
TRBJ2-2 | once | 13 | NA | TRBV6-1 | CASSDSTPGELFF
TRBJ2-3 | once | 15 | NA | TRBV2 | CASSDGVSGTDTQYF
NA | NA | 12 | NA | TRBV6-6 | CASSYSYYEQYF
TRBJ1-6 | NA | 17 | NA | TRBV4-1 | CASSQDAGGLQYSPLHF
TRBJ2-4 | NA | 13 | TRBD1 | TRBV27 | CASGRDRKNIQYF
TRBJ2-7 | NA | 12 | NA | TRBV9 | CASSLGGLELYF
TRBJ2-5 | NA | 15 | TRBD1 | TRBV9 | CASSVMTGGGETQYF
TRBJ2-7 | few | 15 | NA | TRBV11-1 | CASSYGTQGPYEQYF
TRBJ1-4 | NA | 13 | TRBD1 | TRBV5-1 | CASRPGGNEKLFF
TRBJ1-1 | NA | 16 | TRBD1 | TRBV6-6 | CASSYGTGGLNTEAFF
TRBJ2-2 | NA | 15 | NA | TRBV5-5 | CASGGTHINTGELFF
TRBJ2-5 | NA | 15 | NA | TRBV28 | CASSSYSVKGETQYF
TRBJ2-2 | NA | 16 | NA | TRBV7-6 | CASSGRSALRTGELFF
TRBJ2-2 | NA | 15 | NA | TRBV19 | CASSILAANTGELFF
TRBJ2-7 | NA | 15 | TRBD1 | TRBV28 | CASTPRGTAWYEQYF